The rows below give T cell receptor beta chains drawn from one sample of a study of technical replicates of blood from a few donors. TCRdb's table, derived via immunoSEQ multiplex PCR, lists solely in-frame clones and lacks some. This table has 80,000 or so clones, approximately 98% appearing once. Sequencing was done on a sample of T cells isolated from PBMCs. The receptors were gathered from a human donor in good health. Each CDR3 is given with its conserved first and last residue. D genes are given only for firm matches. Only part of the rows carry a size: once, few, many, or a class if the clone is expanded.

>TRBJ2-7|NA|TRBD1|TRBV18
CASSPGTGGIDEQYF
TGTGCCAGCTCACCTGGGACAGGGGGAATTGACGAGCAGTACTTC
>TRBJ2-2|NA|NA|TRBV7-2
CASSLEYRANTGELFF
TGTGCCAGCAGCTTAGAGTACAGGGCGAACACCGGGGAGCTGTTTTTT
>TRBJ1-2|NA|TRBD1|TRBV30
CAWEGQGLGGYTF
TGTGCCTGGGAAGGACAGGGGTTAGGCGGCTACACCTTC
>TRBJ1-1|NA|NA|TRBV4-3
CASSRSRDSEAFF
TGCGCCAGCAGCCGATCCCGGGACTCTGAAGCTTTCTTT
>TRBJ2-7|NA|NA|TRBV4-1
CASSQVVRTYEQYF
TGCGCCAGCAGCCAAGTTGTCCGTACCTACGAGCAGTACTTC
>TRBJ2-1|NA|TRBD2|TRBV30
CAWRVLLAGGEQFF
TGTGCCTGGAGGGTGCTACTAGCGGGGGGTGAGCAGTTCTTC
>TRBJ2-7|once|TRBD1|TRBV19
CASTTTDRANEQYF
TGTGCCAGTACCACTACGGACAGGGCGAACGAGCAGTACTTC
>TRBJ1-5|NA|NA|TRBV7-9
CASSSPGGNQPQHF
TGTGCCAGCAGCTCCCCCGGAGGAAATCAGCCCCAGCATTTT
>TRBJ1-1|NA|NA|TRBV30
CAWSVQGHTEAFF
TGTGCCTGGAGTGTACAGGGACACACTGAAGCTTTCTTT
>TRBJ1-5|NA|TRBD1|TRBV7-9
CASSGDGGGNENQPQHF
TGTGCCAGCAGCGGGGATGGAGGGGGCAATGAAAACCAGCCCCAGCATTTT
>TRBJ1-4|once|NA|TRBV30
CAWSGGRDEKLFF
TGTGCCTGGAGTGGCGGTCGAGATGAAAAACTGTTTTTT
>TRBJ2-3|NA|TRBD2|TRBV19
CASRITSGVTDTQYF
TGTGCCAGTAGGATAACTAGCGGGGTGACAGATACGCAGTATTTT
>TRBJ1-1|NA|NA|TRBV15
CATSLGRVNTEAFF
TGTGCCACCAGCCTAGGTAGAGTGAACACTGAAGCTTTCTTT
>TRBJ2-7|NA|TRBD1|TRBV7-9
CASSWGQGYEQYF
TGTGCCAGCAGCTGGGGACAGGGGTACGAGCAGTACTTC
>TRBJ2-2|NA|TRBD1|TRBV14
CASSPRTGEKVGELFF
TGTGCCAGCAGCCCCAGGACAGGGGAGAAGGTCGGGGAGCTGTTTTTT
>TRBJ2-5|NA|TRBD2|TRBV11-2
CASSRGAGQETQYF
TGTGCCAGCAGCCGGGGAGCGGGGCAAGAGACCCAGTACTTC
>TRBJ2-7|once|NA|TRBV9
CASSVRSGNYEQYF
TGTGCCAGCAGCGTTAGGAGCGGAAATTACGAGCAGTACTTC
>TRBJ1-2|NA|NA|TRBV27
CASSLSPGGYGYTF
TGTGCCAGCAGTTTATCGCCCGGGGGTTATGGCTACACCTTC
>TRBJ1-1|NA|NA|TRBV30
CAWSQGTLAEAFF
TGTGCCTGGTCGCAGGGGACCCTAGCTGAAGCTTTCTTT
>TRBJ2-2|NA|NA|TRBV29-1
CSVEEYGTGELFF
TGCAGCGTTGAAGAATACGGGACCGGGGAGCTGTTTTTT
>TRBJ2-2|NA|TRBD1|TRBV2
CAGWDRYTGELFF
TGTGCCGGCTGGGACAGATACACCGGGGAGCTGTTTTTT
>TRBJ1-2|NA|NA|TRBV2
CASILRDYASNYGYTF
TGTGCCAGCATATTACGGGACTACGCTTCTAACTATGGCTACACCTTC
>TRBJ2-2|NA|TRBD1|TRBV9
CASRQGAGELFF
TGTGCCAGCAGACAGGGGGCCGGGGAGCTGTTTTTT
>TRBJ2-3|NA|NA|TRBV9
CASSVNEDTQYF
TGTGCCAGCAGCGTAAACGAGGATACGCAGTATTTT
>TRBJ2-3|NA|NA|TRBV12-5
CASEGLSDTQYF
TGTGCTAGTGAGGGGTTATCGGATACGCAGTATTTT
>TRBJ1-1|NA|TRBD1|TRBV5-6
CASSSTQGAAFF
TGTGCCAGCAGCTCGACGCAGGGGGCCGCTTTCTTT
>TRBJ2-1|NA|TRBD1|TRBV4-1
CASSQTLKQGIGEQFF
TGCGCCAGCAGCCAGACCCTTAAACAGGGGATAGGTGAGCAGTTCTTC
>TRBJ2-1|NA|TRBD2|TRBV10-3
CAIRGTSGFYNEQFF
TGTGCCATCAGGGGGACTAGCGGGTTCTACAATGAGCAGTTCTTC